This T cell receptor (beta chain) was identified in a study of blood T cell repertoires in COVID-19. The wider study: Researchers got acute and convalescent COVID-19 samples from the United States, Italy and Spain. PBMCs, B-cell-depleted T cells, or T cells were the source of the cDNA or gDNA that made up the material.

Per the study methods: How many nucleated cells were present was estimated from reference gene primer amplification. The assay was immunoSEQ multiplex PCR, and TCRdb's table has in-frame clones only and misses some. Clonal size and the V and J genes are those of that table, whereas D and trimming came from the DNA. Here the sample spans over 300,000 clones, roughly 90% being singletons. The CDR3 is made up of 13 amino acids. Per the germline V gene, CDR1 is SGHDN and CDR2 is FVKESK. The V end lost 1 base, the J end lost 7 bases, and 10 bases lay between the germline ends. The V call is TRBV14, the J call TRBJ2-5; D not certain. This sequence originates from a man aged 18 to 35 with active or convalescent COVID-19. Sequencing used peripheral blood. In DNA form, the CDR3 reads TGTGCCAGCAGCCAAGTTGCGTACGGGACCCAGTACTTC. This sequence encodes CASSQVAYGTQYF.